The present TCR beta chain was sequenced within a study of cytomegalovirus exposure and HLA in healthy donors. Libraries were prepared by immunoSEQ multiplex PCR; TCRdb keeps only in-frame clonotypes and omits some of them. The table has some 80,000 clones, around 96% seen once. This clone appeared once. Germline assignment: CDR1 SEHNR and CDR2 FQNEAQ (reference sequence). V was cut by 8 bases and J by 3 bases, with 13 bases left in between. The CDR3 is 13 amino acids. The V call is TRBV7-9, the J call TRBJ1-1; TRBD1 might be the D (5 bases). The sample taken for sequencing was PBMCs. The receptor comes from a woman aged 18-29 years in good health and CMV-seronegative. The CDR3, as DNA: TGTGCCAGCGCCTGGGGCTTAGACACTGAAGCTTTCTTT. Its translation: CASAWGLDTEAFF.